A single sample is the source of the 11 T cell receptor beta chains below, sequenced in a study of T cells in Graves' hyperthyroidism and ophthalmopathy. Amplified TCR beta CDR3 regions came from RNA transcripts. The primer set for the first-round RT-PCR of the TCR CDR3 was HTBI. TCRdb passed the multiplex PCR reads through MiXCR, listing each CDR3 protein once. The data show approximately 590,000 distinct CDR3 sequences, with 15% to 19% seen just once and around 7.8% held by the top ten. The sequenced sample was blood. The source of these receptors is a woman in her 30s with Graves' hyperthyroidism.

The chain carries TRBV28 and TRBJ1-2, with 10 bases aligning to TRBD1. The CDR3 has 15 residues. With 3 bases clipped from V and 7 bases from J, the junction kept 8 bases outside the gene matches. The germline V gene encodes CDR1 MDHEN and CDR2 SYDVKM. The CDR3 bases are TGTGCCAGCAGTTTCGGGACAGGGGCTTTGGGTGGCTACACCTTC. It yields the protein CASSFGTGALGGYTF.

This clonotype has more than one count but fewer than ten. CDR3 in DNA: TGTGCCAGCAGCGTAGTCGGGCAGAACACCGGGGAGCTGTTTTTT. It specifies CASSVVGQNTGELFF. The chain carries TRBV9 and TRBJ2-2; unclear D gene. With 0 bases removed from V and 1 base from J, the gap between germline ends came to 7 bases. The CDR3 is 15 residues long. Germline assignment: CDR1 SGDLS and CDR2 YYNGEE.

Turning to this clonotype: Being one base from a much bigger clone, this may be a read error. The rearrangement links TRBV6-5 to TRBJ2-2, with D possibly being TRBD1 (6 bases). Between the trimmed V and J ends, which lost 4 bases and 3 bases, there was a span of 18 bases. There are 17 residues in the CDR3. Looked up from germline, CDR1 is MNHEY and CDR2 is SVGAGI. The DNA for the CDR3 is TGTGCCAGCAGTTTCTCGGGCTGGGGGCAGGACACCGGGGAGCTGTTTTTT. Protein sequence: CASSFSGWGQDTGELFF.

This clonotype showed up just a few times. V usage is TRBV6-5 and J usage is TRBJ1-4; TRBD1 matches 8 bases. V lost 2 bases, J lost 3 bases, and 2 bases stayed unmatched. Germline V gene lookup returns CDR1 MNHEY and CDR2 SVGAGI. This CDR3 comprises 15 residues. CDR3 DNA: TGTGCCAGCAGTTACCTACAGGGGGCTAATGAAAAACTGTTTTTT. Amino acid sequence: CASSYLQGANEKLFF.

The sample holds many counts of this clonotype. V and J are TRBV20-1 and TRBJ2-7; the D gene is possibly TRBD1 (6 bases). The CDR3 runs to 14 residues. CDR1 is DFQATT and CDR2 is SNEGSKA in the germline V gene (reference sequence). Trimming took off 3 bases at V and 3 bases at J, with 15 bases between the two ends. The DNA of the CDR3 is TGCAGTGCTAGGAGCCTGGGGGCCCACTACGAGCAGTACTTC. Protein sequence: CSARSLGAHYEQYF.

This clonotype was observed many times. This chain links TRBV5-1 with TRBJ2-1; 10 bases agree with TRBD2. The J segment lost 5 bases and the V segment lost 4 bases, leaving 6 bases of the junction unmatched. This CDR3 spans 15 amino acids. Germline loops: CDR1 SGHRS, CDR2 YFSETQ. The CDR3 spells CASSITSGMHNEQFF. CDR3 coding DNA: TGCGCCAGCAGCATAACTAGCGGGATGCACAATGAGCAGTTCTTC.

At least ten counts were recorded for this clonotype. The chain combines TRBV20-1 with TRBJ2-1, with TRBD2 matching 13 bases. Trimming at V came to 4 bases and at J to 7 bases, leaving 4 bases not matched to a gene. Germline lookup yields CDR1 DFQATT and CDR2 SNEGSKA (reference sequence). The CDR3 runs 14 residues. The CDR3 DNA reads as TGCAGTGCTACCGGGACTAGCGGGAAGAATGAGCAGTTCTTC. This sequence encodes CSATGTSGKNEQFF.

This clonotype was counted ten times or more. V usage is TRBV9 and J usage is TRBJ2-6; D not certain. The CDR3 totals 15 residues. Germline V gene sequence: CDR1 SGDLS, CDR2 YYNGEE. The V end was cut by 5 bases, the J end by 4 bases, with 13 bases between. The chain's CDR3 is CASSPQSGGANVLTF. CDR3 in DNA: TGTGCCAGCAGTCCCCAGAGTGGAGGGGCCAACGTCCTGACTTTC.

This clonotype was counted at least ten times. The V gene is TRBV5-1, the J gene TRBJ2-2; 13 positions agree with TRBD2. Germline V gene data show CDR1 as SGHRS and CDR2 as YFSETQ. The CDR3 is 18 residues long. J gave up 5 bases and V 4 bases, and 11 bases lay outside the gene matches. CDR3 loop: CASSRRTSGSTWTGELFF. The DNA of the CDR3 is TGCGCCAGCAGCCGCCGGACTAGCGGGAGTACATGGACCGGGGAGCTGTTTTTT.

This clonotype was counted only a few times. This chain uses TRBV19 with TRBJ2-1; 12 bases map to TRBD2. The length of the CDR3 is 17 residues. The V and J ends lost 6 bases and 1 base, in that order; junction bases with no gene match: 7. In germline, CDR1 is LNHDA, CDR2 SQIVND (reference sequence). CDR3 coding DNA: TGTGCCAGTAGCAGAACTAGCGGGAGGTTTTCCTACAATGAGCAGTTCTTC. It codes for CASSRTSGRFSYNEQFF.

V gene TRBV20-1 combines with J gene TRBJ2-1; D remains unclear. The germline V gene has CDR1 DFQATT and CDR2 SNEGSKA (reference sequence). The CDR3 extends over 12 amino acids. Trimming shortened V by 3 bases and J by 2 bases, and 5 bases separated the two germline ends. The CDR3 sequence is CSASHTYNEQFF. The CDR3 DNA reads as TGCAGTGCTAGCCACACCTACAATGAGCAGTTCTTC.